This TCR beta chain was captured by sequencing in a study of shared clonotypes between healthy human individuals. General study results and limits: The study sampled only blood, and tissue repertoires likely differ. Sharing across four donors was highest in naive CD4 (about 5%) and lowest in memory CD8 (about 0.4%).

To note about this clone: Its antigen is unknown.

Trimming shortened V by 5 bases and J by 0 bases, and 13 bases separated the two germline ends. This CDR3 contains 16 residues. CDR1 is SGHTA and CDR2 is FQGTGA in the germline V gene. Genomic DNA belonging to each subset was distributed in equal measure over several immunoSEQ plates. Measured with immunoSEQ multiplex PCR; TCRdb has only the in-frame clones, and not every one. This sample yields around 1.4 million clones, of which around 98.5% are seen a single time; roughly 0.35% belongs to the top ten. Sequencing was carried out using naive CD4+ T cells sorted from blood. Subset specified: CD45RA+ positively selected. The TCR sequence derives from a man aged 30 to 39 in good health. The chain carries TRBV7-3 and TRBJ2-2; a possible D gene is TRBD2 (5 bases). This chain's CDR3 is CASSPSSGTNTGELFF. The CDR3 DNA is TGTGCCAGCAGCCCCTCCAGCGGAACGAACACCGGGGAGCTGTTTTTT.